This T cell receptor beta chain is drawn from a study of cytotoxic CD8 clonotypes in ibrutinib-treated CLL. Across the study: Samples showed on average roughly 260,000 productive templates and more than 75,000 productive rearrangements.

Study-wide results and caveats: Before falling back toward baseline at progression, clonality had risen at the time of ibrutinib response. Sustained-remission and progressing patients' sampling times differed.

Clones were sequenced by immunoSEQ multiplex PCR, and TCRdb holds only the in-frame ones, with some missing. The table includes about 140,000 clones, 75% to 85% detected once. Germline CDR1 reads KGHSH; CDR2 reads LQKENI. This CDR3 is 14 amino acids long. The germline V and J ends were trimmed by 0 bases and 5 bases, with 10 bases remaining between them. As concerns this clone: Its antigen is still unknown.

The chain recombines TRBV18 with TRBJ1-2; weak D call: TRBD1 (6 bases). The sample here was PBMCs, taken after 36 months of ibrutinib treatment. This TCR was recovered from a human donor with chronic lymphocytic leukemia. In nucleotides, the CDR3 is TGTGCCAGCTCACCACCCCAGGGGCTTTATGGCTACACCTTC. Translation: CASSPPQGLYGYTF.